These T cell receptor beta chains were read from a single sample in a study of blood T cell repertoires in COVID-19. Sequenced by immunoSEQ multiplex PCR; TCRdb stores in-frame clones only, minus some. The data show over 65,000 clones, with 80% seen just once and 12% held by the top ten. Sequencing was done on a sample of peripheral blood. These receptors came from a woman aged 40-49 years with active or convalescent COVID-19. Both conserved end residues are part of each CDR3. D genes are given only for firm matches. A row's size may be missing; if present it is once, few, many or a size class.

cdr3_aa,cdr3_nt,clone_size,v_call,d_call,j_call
CSASTGDGNTEAFF,TGCAGTGCTAGTACAGGGGATGGGAACACTGAAGCTTTCTTT,NA,TRBV20-1,TRBD1,TRBJ1-1
CASSRRGGANTIYF,TGTGCCAGCAGTCGTCGGGGAGGTGCGAACACCATATATTTT,few,TRBV28,NA,TRBJ1-3
CASSQSPGTPQYEQYF,TGTGCCAGCAGCCAATCCCCCGGGACTCCTCAGTACGAGCAGTACTTC,NA,TRBV4-2,NA,TRBJ2-7
CASSPAIGGYTF,TGTGCCAGCAGCCCCGCGATCGGTGGCTACACCTTC,NA,TRBV12-3/TRBV12-4,NA,TRBJ1-2
CASSQDRAGETQYF,TGCGCCAGCAGCCAAGATAGGGCGGGGGAGACCCAGTACTTC,NA,TRBV4-3,NA,TRBJ2-5
CASTGGNQPQHF,TGTGCCAGCACGGGTGGCAATCAGCCCCAGCATTTT,NA,TRBV12-3/TRBV12-4,NA,TRBJ1-5
CASSKGVDSPLHF,TGTGCCAGCAGCAAAGGGGTGGATTCACCCCTCCACTTT,NA,TRBV7-8,NA,TRBJ1-6
CASSWQGLSTDTQYF,TGCGCCAGCAGCTGGCAGGGACTGAGCACAGATACGCAGTATTTT,NA,TRBV5-1,NA,TRBJ2-3
CATSDLGDRGIETQYF,TGTGCCACCAGTGATTTAGGGGACAGGGGGATTGAGACCCAGTACTTC,once,TRBV24-1,TRBD1,TRBJ2-5
CASSNTGGLAKNIQYF,TGTGCCAGCAGCAATACAGGGGGCTTGGCCAAAAACATTCAGTACTTC,NA,TRBV5-6,TRBD1,TRBJ2-4
CASSLVRQGMGEQYF,TGTGCCAGCAGCTTAGTAAGGCAGGGGATGGGGGAGCAGTACTTC,NA,TRBV7-2,NA,TRBJ2-7
CASSMPIGGSEYEQYF,TGTGCCAGCAGCATGCCAATCGGGGGGAGTGAATACGAGCAGTACTTC,NA,TRBV5-4,TRBD2,TRBJ2-7
CASSLAPPGDHTDTQYF,TGTGCCAGCAGTCTAGCCCCCCCGGGGGATCACACAGATACGCAGTATTTT,once,TRBV6-6,NA,TRBJ2-3
CASRYSGVAYQETQYF,TGTGCCAGCAGGTACTCGGGGGTAGCGTACCAAGAGACCCAGTACTTC,NA,TRBV11-2,NA,TRBJ2-5